The next 5 T cell receptor beta chains were all read from a single sample in a study of CD8+ T cells in alopecia areata. Treatment meaning: oral pan-JAK inhibitor, 5-10 mg twice daily. cDNA prepared by RNA extraction and subsequent reverse transcription served as the template for sequencing. Generated by immunoSEQ multiplex PCR, the TCRdb table keeps only in-frame clones and is missing some. The sample records more than 95,000 clones, about nine tenths being singletons. This material consisted of CD8+ T cells sorted from blood, taken at approximately week 31, from a patient treated with tofacitinib. All receptors derive from a human donor with alopecia areata.

The chain employs TRBV2 and TRBJ2-7; TRBD1 matches 9 bases. V lost 6 bases, J lost 2 bases, and 5 bases stayed unmatched. The CDR3 has 14 amino acids. CDR1 is SNHLY and CDR2 is FYNNEI in the germline V gene. Here the CDR3 reads CASRPGQGPYEQYF. CDR3 coding DNA: TGTGCCAGCAGGCCGGGACAGGGCCCCTACGAGCAGTACTTC.

This chain connects TRBV15 to TRBJ2-7; D unclear. The CDR3 is 14 residues long. Germline assignment: CDR1 LNHNV and CDR2 YYDKDF (reference sequence). V lost 4 bases and J 0 bases, leaving 10 bases between the germline ends. In DNA, the CDR3 is TGTGCCACCAGCATATCCAGGAGCTCCTACGAGCAGTACTTC. Translation gives CATSISRSSYEQYF.

This clone was seen a handful of times. The chain recombines TRBV7-9 with TRBJ2-6; D not certain. V lost 5 bases and J 12 bases, leaving 14 bases between the germline ends. CDR3 length: 13 amino acids. From germline, CDR1 is SEHNR and CDR2 FQNEAQ (reference sequence). CDR3 region: CASSPFRFSVLTF. The CDR3 nucleotides read TGTGCCAGCAGCCCATTCCGGTTTAGCGTCCTGACTTTC. Supplemented by reference TRBV7-9 and TRBJ2-6, the full variable domain reads DTGVSQNPRHKITKRGQNVTFRCDPISEHNRLYWYRQTLGQGPEFLTYFQNEAQLEKSRLLSDRFSAERPKGSFSTLEIQRTEQGDSAMYLCASSPFRFSVLTFGAGSRLTVL.

The chain has TRBV30 and TRBJ1-1; a weak D match, TRBD1 (5 bases). Germline CDR1 is GTSNPN and CDR2 is SVGIG (reference sequence). V was cut by 3 bases and J by 4 bases, with 12 bases left in between. This CDR3 has 13 amino acids. The CDR3: CAWRDAGLTEAFF. The DNA for the CDR3 is TGTGCCTGGAGGGACGCGGGGCTCACTGAAGCTTTCTTT.

The V and J genes are TRBV7-9 and TRBJ2-7; D remains unclear. There are 14 residues in the CDR3. V gave up 4 bases and J gave up 3 bases, with 13 bases separating them. CDR1 SEHNR and CDR2 FQNEAQ come from the germline V gene (reference sequence). CDR3 sequence: CASSSTGDRYEQYF. The CDR3 nucleotides are TGTGCCAGCAGCTCGACGGGTGATCGCTACGAGCAGTACTTC.